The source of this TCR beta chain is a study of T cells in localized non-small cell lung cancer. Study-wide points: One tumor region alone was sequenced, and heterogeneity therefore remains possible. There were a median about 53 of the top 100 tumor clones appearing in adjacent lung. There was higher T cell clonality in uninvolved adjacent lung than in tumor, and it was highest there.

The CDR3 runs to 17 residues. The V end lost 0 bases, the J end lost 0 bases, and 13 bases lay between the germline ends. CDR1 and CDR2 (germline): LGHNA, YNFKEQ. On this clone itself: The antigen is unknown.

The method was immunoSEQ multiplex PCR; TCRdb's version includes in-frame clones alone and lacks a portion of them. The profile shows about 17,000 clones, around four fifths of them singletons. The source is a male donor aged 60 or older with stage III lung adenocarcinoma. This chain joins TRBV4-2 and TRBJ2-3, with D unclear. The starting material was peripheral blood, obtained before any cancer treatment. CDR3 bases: TGTGCCAGCAGCCAAGATGTCCAGGCCAAGAGCACAGATACGCAGTATTTT. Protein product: CASSQDVQAKSTDTQYF.